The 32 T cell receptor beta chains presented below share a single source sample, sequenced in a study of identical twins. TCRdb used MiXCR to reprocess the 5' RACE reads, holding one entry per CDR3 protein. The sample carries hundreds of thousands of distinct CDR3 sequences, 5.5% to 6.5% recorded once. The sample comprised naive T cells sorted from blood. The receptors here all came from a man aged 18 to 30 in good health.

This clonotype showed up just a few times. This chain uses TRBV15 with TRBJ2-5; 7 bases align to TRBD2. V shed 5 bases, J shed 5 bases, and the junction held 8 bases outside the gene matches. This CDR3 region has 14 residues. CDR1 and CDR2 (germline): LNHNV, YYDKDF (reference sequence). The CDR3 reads CATSPRGGAETQYF. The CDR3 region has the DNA TGTGCCACCAGCCCAAGGGGAGGGGCGGAGACCCAGTACTTC.

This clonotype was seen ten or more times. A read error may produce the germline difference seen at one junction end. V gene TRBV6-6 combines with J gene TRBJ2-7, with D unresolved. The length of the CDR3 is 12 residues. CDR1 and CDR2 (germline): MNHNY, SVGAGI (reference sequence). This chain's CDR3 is CASSGSAYEQYF. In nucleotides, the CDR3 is TGTGCCAGCAGTGGCTCAGCCTATGAGCAGTACTTC.

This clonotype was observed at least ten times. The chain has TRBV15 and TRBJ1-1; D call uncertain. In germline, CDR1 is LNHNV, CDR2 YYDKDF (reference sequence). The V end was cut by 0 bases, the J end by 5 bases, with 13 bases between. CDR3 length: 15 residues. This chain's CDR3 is CATSRDGSTGTEAFF. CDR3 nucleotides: TGTGCCACCAGCAGAGATGGGAGCACGGGGACTGAAGCTTTCTTT.

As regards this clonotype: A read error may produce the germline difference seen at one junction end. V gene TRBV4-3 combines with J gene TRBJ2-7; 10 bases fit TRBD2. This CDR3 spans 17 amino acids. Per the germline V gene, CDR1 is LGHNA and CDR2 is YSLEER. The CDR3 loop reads CTSSQEWTSGPSYEQYF. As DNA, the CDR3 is TGCACCAGCAGCCAAGAATGGACTAGCGGCCCCTCCTACGAGCAGTACTTC.

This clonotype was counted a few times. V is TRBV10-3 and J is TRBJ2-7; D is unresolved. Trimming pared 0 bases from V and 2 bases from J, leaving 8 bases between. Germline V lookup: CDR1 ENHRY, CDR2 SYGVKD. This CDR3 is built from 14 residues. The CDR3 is CAISESTVAYEQYF. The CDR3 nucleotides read TGTGCCATCAGTGAGTCGACTGTTGCCTACGAGCAGTACTTC.

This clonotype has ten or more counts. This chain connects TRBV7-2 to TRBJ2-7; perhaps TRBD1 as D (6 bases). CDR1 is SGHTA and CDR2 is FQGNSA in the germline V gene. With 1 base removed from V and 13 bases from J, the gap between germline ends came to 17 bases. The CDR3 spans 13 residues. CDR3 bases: TGTGCCAGCAGCTTAGTGTATGAGGACAGTTTCTACTTC. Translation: CASSLVYEDSFYF.

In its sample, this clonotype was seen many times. DNA of the CDR3: TGTGCCAGCACCCAGGGGGGTTATGGCTACACCTTC. Protein product: CASTQGGYGYTF. The genes are TRBV12-3 or TRBV12-4 and TRBJ1-2; 7 positions match TRBD1. The CDR3 runs 12 residues. Germline trimming cut 7 bases from V and 5 bases from J; bases unmatched to any gene: 4.

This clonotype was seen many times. The CDR3 bases are TGTGCCATCAGTGAGTCCGAGGGAGAGGATACGCAGTATTTT. This gives the protein CAISESEGEDTQYF. This chain joins TRBV10-3 and TRBJ2-3; D possibly corresponds to TRBD2 (5 bases). The V and J ends lost 0 bases and 6 bases respectively, with 10 bases between them. CDR3 length equals 14 residues. Germline V gives CDR1 ENHRY, CDR2 SYGVKD.

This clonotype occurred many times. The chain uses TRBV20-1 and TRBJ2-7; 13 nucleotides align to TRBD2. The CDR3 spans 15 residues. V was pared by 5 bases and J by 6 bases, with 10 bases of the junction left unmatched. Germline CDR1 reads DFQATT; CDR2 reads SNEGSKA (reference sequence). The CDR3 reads CSAQTSGGLLGEQYF. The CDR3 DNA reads TGCAGTGCTCAGACTAGCGGGGGGTTATTGGGCGAGCAGTACTTC.

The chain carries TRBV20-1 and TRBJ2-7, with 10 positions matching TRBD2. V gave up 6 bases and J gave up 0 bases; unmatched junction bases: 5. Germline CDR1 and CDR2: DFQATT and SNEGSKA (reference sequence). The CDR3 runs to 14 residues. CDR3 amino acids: CSAYTSGVSYEQYF. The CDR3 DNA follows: TGCAGTGCATACACTAGCGGGGTCTCCTACGAGCAGTACTTC.

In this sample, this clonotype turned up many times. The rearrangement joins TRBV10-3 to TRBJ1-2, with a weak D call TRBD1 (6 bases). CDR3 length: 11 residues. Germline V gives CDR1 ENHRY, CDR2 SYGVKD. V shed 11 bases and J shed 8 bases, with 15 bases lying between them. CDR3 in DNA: TGTGCCGTCAAAGGGGGGGACGGCTACACCTTC. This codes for CAVKGGDGYTF.

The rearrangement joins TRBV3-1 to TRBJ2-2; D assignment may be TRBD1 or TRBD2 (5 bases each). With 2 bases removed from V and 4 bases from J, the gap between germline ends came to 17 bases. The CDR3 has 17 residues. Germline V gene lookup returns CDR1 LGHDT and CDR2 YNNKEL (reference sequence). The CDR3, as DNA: TGTGCCAGCAGCCAATATCGTATGGGGCGGGTCACCGGGGAGCTGTTTTTT. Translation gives CASSQYRMGRVTGELFF.

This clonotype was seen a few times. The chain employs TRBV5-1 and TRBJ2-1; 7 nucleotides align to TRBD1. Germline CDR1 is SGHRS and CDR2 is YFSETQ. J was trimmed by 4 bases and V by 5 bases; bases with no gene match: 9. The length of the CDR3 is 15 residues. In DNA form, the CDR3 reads TGCGCCAGCAGTTACGCCGGGACAGAGTACAATGAGCAGTTCTTC. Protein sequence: CASSYAGTEYNEQFF.

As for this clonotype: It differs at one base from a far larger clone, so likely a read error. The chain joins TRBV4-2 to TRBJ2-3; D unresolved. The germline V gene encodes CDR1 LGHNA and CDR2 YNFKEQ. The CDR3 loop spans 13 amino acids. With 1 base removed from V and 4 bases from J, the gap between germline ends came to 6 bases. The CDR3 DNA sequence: TGTGCCAGCAGCCAAGGGGTGTCAGATACGCAGTATTTT. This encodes CASSQGVSDTQYF.

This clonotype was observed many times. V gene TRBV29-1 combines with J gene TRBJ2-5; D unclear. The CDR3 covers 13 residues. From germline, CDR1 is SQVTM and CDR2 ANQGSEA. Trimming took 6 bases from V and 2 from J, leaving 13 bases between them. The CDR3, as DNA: TGCAGCGTGACCGGACCGCTGCAAGAGACCCAGTACTTC. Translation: CSVTGPLQETQYF.

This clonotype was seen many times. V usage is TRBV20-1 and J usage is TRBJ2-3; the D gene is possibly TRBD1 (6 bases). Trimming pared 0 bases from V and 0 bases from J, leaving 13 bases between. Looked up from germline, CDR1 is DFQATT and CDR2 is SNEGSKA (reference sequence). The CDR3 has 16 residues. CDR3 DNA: TGCAGTGCTAGAGATAGGGGGAAACCTAGCACAGATACGCAGTATTTT. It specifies CSARDRGKPSTDTQYF.

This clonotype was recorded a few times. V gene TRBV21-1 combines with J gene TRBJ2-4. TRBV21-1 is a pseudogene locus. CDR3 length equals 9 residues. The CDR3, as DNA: TGTGCCAGCAGCACCCTACGGTACTTC. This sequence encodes CASSTLRYF.

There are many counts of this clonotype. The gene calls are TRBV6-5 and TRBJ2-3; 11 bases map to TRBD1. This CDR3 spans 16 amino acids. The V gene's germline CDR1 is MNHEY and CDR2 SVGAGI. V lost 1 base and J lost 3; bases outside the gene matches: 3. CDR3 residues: CASSYWGTGGTDTQYF. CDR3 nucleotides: TGTGCCAGCAGTTACTGGGGGACAGGGGGAACAGATACGCAGTATTTT.

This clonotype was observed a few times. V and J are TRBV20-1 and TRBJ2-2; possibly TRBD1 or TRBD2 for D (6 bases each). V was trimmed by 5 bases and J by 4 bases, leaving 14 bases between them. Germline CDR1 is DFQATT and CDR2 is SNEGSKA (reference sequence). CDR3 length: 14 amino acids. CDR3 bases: TGCAGTGCTTCGGGGGCTTCGAGCACCGGGGAGCTGTTTTTT. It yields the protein CSASGASSTGELFF.

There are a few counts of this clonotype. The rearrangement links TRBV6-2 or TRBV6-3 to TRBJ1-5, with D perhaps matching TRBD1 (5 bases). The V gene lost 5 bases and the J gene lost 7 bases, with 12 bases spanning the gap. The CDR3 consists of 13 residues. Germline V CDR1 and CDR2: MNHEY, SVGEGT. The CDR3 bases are TGTGCCAGCAGTGATACAGGAAAACAGCCCCAGCATTTT. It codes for CASSDTGKQPQHF.

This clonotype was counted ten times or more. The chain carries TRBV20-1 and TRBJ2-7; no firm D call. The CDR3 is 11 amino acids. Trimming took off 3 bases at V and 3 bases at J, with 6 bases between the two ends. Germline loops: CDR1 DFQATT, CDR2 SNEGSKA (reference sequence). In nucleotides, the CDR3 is TGCAGTGCTAGTTTCGTCTACGAGCAGTACTTC. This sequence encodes CSASFVYEQYF.

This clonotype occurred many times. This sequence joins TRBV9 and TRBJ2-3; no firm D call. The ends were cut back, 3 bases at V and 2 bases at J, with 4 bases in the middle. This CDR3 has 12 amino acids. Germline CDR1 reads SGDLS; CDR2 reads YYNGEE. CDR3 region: CASSGDTDTQYF. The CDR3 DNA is TGTGCCAGCAGCGGAGACACAGATACGCAGTATTTT.

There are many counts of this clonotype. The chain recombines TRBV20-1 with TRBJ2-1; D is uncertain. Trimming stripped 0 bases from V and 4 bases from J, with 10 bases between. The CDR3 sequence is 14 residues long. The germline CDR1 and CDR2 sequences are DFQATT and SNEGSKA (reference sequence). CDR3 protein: CSARDRGQYNEQFF. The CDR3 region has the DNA TGCAGTGCTAGAGATCGCGGTCAATACAATGAGCAGTTCTTC.

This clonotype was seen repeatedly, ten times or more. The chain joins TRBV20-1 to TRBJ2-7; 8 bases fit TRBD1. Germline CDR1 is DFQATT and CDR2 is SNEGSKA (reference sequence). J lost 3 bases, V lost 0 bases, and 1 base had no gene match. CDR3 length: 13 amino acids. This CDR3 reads CSAREDRGYEQYV. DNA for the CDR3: TGCAGTGCTAGAGAAGACAGGGGCTACGAGCAGTACGTC.

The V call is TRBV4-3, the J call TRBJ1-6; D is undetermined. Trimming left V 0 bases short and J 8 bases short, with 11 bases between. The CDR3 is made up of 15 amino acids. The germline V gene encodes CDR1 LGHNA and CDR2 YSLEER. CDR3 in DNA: TGCGCCAGCAGCCAAGATGGAGCTGCACATTCACCCCTCCACTTT. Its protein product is CASSQDGAAHSPLHF.

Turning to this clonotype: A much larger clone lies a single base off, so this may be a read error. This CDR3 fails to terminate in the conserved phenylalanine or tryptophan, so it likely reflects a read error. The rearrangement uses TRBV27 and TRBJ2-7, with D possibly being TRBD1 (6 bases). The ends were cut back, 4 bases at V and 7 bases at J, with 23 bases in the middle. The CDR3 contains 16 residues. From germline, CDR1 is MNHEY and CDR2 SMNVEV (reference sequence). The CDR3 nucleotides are TGTGCCAGCAGTTCGAGGATAGGGACAACACCGCGGGAGCAGTACCTC. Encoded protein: CASSSRIGTTPREQYL.

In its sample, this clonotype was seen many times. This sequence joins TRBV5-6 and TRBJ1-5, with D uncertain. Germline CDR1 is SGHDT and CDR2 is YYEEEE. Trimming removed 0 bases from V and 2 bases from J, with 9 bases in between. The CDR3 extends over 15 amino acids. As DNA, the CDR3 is TGTGCCAGCAGCTTGGGGTTCGTCGGCAATCAGCCCCAGCATTTT. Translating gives CASSLGFVGNQPQHF.

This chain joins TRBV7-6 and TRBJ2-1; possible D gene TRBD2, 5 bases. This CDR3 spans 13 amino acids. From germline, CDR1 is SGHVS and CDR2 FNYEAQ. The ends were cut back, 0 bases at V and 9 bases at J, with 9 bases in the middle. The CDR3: CASSLALSGEQFF. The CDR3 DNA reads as TGTGCCAGCAGCTTAGCGCTAAGCGGTGAGCAGTTCTTC.

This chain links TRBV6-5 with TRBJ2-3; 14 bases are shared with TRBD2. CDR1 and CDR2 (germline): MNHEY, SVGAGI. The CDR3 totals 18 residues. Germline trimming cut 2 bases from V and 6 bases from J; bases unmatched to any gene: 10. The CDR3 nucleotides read TGTGCCAGCAGTTACAATACCCCGGGACTAGCGGGAGCTGATACGCAGTATTTT. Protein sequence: CASSYNTPGLAGADTQYF.

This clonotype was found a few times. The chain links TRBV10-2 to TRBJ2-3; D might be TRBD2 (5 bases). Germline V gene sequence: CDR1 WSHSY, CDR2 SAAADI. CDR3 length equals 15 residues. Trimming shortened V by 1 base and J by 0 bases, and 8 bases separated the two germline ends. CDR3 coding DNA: TGCGCCAGCAGTGAGTATGGCGGGAGCACAGATACGCAGTATTTT. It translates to CASSEYGGSTDTQYF.

As DNA, the CDR3 is TGCGCCAGCACCGCGGTGGATACGCAGTATTTT. Translating gives CASTAVDTQYF. The V call is TRBV5-1, the J call TRBJ2-3; D gene unclear. In germline, CDR1 is SGHRS, CDR2 YFSETQ. This CDR3 contains 11 residues. V was pared by 6 bases and J by 6 bases, with 8 bases between.

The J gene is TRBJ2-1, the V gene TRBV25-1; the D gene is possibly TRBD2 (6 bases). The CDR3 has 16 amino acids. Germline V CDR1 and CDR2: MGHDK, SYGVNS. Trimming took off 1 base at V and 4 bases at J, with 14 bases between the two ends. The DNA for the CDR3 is TGTGCCAGCAGTGAATGGGGAGCGGGTGATTACAATGAGCAGTTCTTC. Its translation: CASSEWGAGDYNEQFF.